This T cell receptor beta chain comes out of a study of blood T cells in healthy people across ages. Using a J-beta primer mix together with a sample-barcoded 5' primer, a second PCR was run for about 6 to 11 cycles. TCRdb called the 5' RACE reads again in MiXCR, with one record for every CDR3 protein. The table has about 670,000 distinct CDR3 sequences, around 50% seen once. A remark on this clonotype: Its antigen is not identified. A much larger clone differs by one base, so this may be a read error.

Study results and limitations: Lack of knowledge of donor CMV status possibly confounded expanded clonotype changes.

Trimming cost V 7 bases and J 5 bases; bases outside gene matches: 0. CDR1 is SQVTM and CDR2 is ANQGSEA in the germline V gene. The CDR3 runs 10 residues. Sequences were obtained from blood. This chain links TRBV29-1 with TRBJ2-5; TRBD1 aligns across 8 bases. This receptor was obtained from a woman at least 80 years old in good health. The CDR3 DNA follows: TGCAGCGGGACAGGGGAGACCCAGTACTTC. Protein product: CSGTGETQYF.